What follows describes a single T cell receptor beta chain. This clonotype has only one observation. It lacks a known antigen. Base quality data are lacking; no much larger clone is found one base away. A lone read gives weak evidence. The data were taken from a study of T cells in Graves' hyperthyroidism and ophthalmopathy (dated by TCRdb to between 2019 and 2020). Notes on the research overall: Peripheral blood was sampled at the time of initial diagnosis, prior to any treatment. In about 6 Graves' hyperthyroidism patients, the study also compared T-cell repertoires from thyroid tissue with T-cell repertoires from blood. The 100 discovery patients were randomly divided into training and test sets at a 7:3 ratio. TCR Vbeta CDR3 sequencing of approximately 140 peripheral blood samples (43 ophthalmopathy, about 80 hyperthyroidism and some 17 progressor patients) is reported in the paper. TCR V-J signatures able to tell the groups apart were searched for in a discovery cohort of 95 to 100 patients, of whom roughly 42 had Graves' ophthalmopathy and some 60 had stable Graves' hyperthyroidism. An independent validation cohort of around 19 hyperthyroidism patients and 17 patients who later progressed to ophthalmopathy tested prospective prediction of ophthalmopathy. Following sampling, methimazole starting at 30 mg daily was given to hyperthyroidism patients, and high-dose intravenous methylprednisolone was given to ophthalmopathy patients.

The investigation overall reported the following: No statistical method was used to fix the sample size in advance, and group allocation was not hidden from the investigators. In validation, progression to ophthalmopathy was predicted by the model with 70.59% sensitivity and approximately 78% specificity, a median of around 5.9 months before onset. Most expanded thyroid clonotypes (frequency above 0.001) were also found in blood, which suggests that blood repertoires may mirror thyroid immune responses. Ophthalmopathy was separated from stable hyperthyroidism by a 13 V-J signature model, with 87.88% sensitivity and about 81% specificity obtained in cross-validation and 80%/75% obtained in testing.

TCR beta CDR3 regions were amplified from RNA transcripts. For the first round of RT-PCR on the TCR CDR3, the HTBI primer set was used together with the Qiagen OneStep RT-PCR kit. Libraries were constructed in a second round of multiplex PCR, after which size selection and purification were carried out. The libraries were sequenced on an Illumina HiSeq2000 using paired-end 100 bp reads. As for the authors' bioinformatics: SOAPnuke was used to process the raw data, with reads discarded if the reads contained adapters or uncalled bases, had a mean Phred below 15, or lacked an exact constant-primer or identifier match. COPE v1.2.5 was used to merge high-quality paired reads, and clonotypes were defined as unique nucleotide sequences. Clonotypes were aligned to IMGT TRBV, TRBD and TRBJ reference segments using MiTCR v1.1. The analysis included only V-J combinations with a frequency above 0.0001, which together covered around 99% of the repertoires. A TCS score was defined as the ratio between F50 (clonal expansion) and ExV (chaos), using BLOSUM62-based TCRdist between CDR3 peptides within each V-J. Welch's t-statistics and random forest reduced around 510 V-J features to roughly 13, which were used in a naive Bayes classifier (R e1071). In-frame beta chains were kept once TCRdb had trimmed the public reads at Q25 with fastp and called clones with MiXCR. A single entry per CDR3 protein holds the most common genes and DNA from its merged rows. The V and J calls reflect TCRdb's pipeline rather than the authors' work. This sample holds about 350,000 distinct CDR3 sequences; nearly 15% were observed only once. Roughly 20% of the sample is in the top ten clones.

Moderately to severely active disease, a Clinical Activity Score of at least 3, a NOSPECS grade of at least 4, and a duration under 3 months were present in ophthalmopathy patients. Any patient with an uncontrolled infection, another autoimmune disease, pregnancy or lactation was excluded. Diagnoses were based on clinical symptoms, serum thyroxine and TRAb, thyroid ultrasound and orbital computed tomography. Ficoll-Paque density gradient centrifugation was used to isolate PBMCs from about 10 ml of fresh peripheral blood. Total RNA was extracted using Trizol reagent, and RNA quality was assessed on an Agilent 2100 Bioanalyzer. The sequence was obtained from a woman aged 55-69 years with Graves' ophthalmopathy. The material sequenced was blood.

The encoded CDR3 is CASSAVGGKAHGYTF. In nucleotide form, the sequence is TGTGCCAGCAGTGCGGTAGGGGGCAAGGCGCACGGCTACACCTTC. The chain couples TRBV2 to TRBJ1-2; 7 central nucleotides agree with TRBD1. CDR1 SNHLY and CDR2 FYNNEI were looked up in the germline V gene. Including cysteine and phenylalanine, the CDR3 has 15 amino acids. Only the CDR3 DNA is retained, 45 bases long and in frame from the first base. For this chain, trimming is 4 bases at the V end and 8 bases at the J end, and the number of junction bases without a gene match is 13.